This T cell receptor (beta chain) was recorded in a study of cytomegalovirus exposure and HLA in healthy donors. The CDR3 covers 12 residues. V lost 6 bases and J lost 7; bases outside the gene matches: 4. Germline CDR1 and CDR2: MDHEN and SYDVKM. The repertoire was sequenced with immunoSEQ multiplex PCR; TCRdb's copy has only in-frame clones and lacks some. The repertoire has 150,000 to 200,000 clones, less than 85% of them found once; the top ten carry about 15%. This TCR was recovered from a young man in good health and CMV-seropositive. V usage is TRBV28 and J usage is TRBJ1-1; 8 bases fit TRBD1. Sequencing was done on a sample of PBMCs. This CDR3 reads CASSLQGVEAFF. The CDR3 nucleotides are TGTGCCAGCAGCTTACAGGGGGTTGAAGCTTTCTTT.